This T cell receptor beta chain came from a study of blood T cell repertoires in COVID-19. As for the study in general: From the United States, Italy and Spain came samples of acute and convalescent COVID-19. Nucleic acid was either cDNA or gDNA, and it came from T cells, B-cell-depleted T cells, or PBMCs.

Germline V gene data show CDR1 as SGHVS and CDR2 as FQNEAQ. Trimming took 5 bases from V and 2 from J, leaving 12 bases between them. The CDR3 runs 14 residues. Here immunoSEQ multiplex PCR was the method, and the copy in TCRdb shows in-frame clones only, minus some. The table records some 220,000 clones, less than 85% of them present only once. The rearrangement uses TRBV7-8 and TRBJ1-1; D is uncertain. The sequence was collected from a woman in her sixties or seventies with acute or convalescent COVID-19. Sample: peripheral blood. The DNA for the CDR3 is TGTGCCAGCAGCGGAGACGGAGGCAACACTGAAGCTTTCTTT. Protein: CASSGDGGNTEAFF.